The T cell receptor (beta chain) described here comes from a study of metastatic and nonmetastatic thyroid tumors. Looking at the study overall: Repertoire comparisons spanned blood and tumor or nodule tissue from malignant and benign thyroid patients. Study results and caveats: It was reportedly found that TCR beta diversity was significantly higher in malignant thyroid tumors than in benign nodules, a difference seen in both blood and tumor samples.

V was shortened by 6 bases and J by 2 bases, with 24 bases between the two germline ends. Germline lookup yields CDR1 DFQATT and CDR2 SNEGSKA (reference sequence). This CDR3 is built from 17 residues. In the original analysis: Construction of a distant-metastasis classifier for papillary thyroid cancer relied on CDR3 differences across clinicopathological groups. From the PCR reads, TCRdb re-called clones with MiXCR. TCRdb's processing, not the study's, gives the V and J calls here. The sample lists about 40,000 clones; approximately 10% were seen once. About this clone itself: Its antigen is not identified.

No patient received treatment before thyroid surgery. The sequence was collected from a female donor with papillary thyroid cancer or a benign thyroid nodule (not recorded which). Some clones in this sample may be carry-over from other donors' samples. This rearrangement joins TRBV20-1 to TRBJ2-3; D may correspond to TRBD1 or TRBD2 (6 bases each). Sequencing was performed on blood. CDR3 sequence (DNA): TGCAGTGCCTACAGGAGGGTGGAGGGGGGACACACAGATACGCAGTATTTT. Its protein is CSAYRRVEGGHTDTQYF.